The 32 T cell receptor beta chains listed next were all sequenced from one sample in a study of cytomegalovirus exposure and HLA in healthy donors. Clones were sequenced by immunoSEQ multiplex PCR, and TCRdb holds only the in-frame ones, with some missing. The sample consists of about 250,000 clones, about 90% of them appearing once. Sample: PBMCs. The origin of the receptors is a man younger than 35 in good health and CMV-seropositive.

The gene calls are TRBV5-1 and TRBJ2-5, with TRBD2 matching 10 bases. This CDR3 comprises 14 residues. J gave up 2 bases and V 3 bases, and 1 base lay outside the gene matches. Germline assignment: CDR1 SGHRS and CDR2 YFSETQ. The CDR3 region is CASSSLAGQETQYF. The CDR3 DNA is TGCGCCAGCAGCTCACTAGCGGGACAAGAGACCCAGTACTTC.

A note on this clone: At one end the junction does not follow the germline gene, possibly because of a read error. The chain links TRBV28 to TRBJ1-1; TRBD1 is a possible D gene (5 bases). Germline V gene lookup returns CDR1 MDHEN and CDR2 SYDVKM. The CDR3 has 13 amino acids. DNA for the CDR3: TGTACCAGCAGTTTAGCTGGGGGCACTGAAGCTTTCTTT. Protein: CTSSLAGGTEAFF.

The chain is built from TRBV4-1 and TRBJ2-7; tentatively, D is TRBD2 (6 bases). V lost 0 bases and J 9 bases, leaving 21 bases between the germline ends. The V gene's germline CDR1 is MGHRA and CDR2 YSYEKL. The CDR3 is 16 residues long. CDR3 sequence reads: CASSQDEAGPLSSQYF. The CDR3 region has the DNA TGCGCCAGCAGCCAAGATGAGGCGGGACCCCTCTCTTCGCAGTACTTC.

This chain joins TRBV7-2 and TRBJ1-5; the D is unclear. Per germline, CDR1 SGHTA and CDR2 FQGNSA. The CDR3 is 14 residues long. Trimming left V 3 bases short and J 7 bases short, with 13 bases between. The CDR3 protein is CASSFYGSSQPQHF. The CDR3 DNA reads as TGTGCCAGCAGCTTTTATGGGTCTAGCCAGCCCCAGCATTTT.

This rearrangement joins TRBV5-6 to TRBJ2-7, with unresolved D. This CDR3 region has 17 residues. Germline V CDR1 and CDR2: SGHDT, YYEEEE. Trimming shortened V by 0 bases and J by 2 bases, and 18 bases separated the two germline ends. The CDR3 sequence: CASSLAAYSSTAYEQYF. The CDR3 nucleotides are TGTGCCAGCAGCTTGGCCGCTTACAGCTCAACCGCCTACGAGCAGTACTTC. Based on the CDR3 plus reference TRBV5-6 and TRBJ2-7, the full variable domain is DAGVTQSPTHLIKTRGQQVTLRCSPKSGHDTVSWYQQALGQGPQFIFQYYEEEERQRGNFPDRFSGHQFPNYSSELNVNALLLGDSALYLCASSLAAYSSTAYEQYFGPGTRLTVT.

The chain carries TRBV27 and TRBJ1-2; D remains ambiguous. Germline V gene data show CDR1 as MNHEY and CDR2 as SMNVEV (reference sequence). Trimming left V 5 bases short and J 0 bases short, with 10 bases between. The CDR3 is 14 residues long. The CDR3 is CASSPFSANYGYTF. The CDR3, as DNA: TGTGCCAGCAGTCCCTTCAGTGCTAACTATGGCTACACCTTC.

J is TRBJ2-7 and V is TRBV19; 8 nucleotides agree with TRBD1. CDR1 LNHDA and CDR2 SQIVND come from the germline V gene (reference sequence). The CDR3 has 14 amino acids. V was pared by 4 bases and J by 6 bases, with 8 bases of the junction left unmatched. As DNA, the CDR3 is TGTGCCAGTAGTACCGTGACAGGGGAACGCGAGCAGTACTTC. It yields the protein CASSTVTGEREQYF.

J is TRBJ2-3 and V is TRBV29-1, with D possibly being TRBD1 (6 bases). The CDR3 totals 13 residues. Trimming removed 6 bases at V and 4 bases at J, with 14 bases between. Germline CDR1 reads SQVTM; CDR2 reads ANQGSEA. In DNA, the CDR3 is TGCAGCGTGGGACACCCATACGCAGATACGCAGTATTTT. Translation: CSVGHPYADTQYF.

The chain carries TRBV6-1 and TRBJ2-3; TRBD1 is a possible D gene (6 bases). This CDR3 comprises 15 residues. With 4 bases removed from V and 1 base from J, the gap between germline ends came to 12 bases. The V gene's germline CDR1 is MNHNS and CDR2 SASEGT. CDR3 amino acids: CASSVRQARTDTQYF. Here the CDR3 DNA reads TGTGCCAGCAGTGTCAGACAGGCCCGCACAGATACGCAGTATTTT.

The V gene is TRBV25-1, the J gene TRBJ1-3; D is possibly TRBD1 (5 bases). The V gene lost 1 base and the J gene lost 3 bases, with 10 bases spanning the gap. Germline V gene sequence: CDR1 MGHDK, CDR2 SYGVNS. The CDR3 runs 15 residues. CDR3 amino acids: CASSESSGLGNTIYF. CDR3 DNA: TGTGCCAGCAGTGAATCATCAGGGCTTGGAAACACCATATATTTT.

The CDR3 sequence is CASSPRQDSYGYTF. As DNA, the CDR3 is TGTGCCAGCAGCCCTCGACAGGACTCTTATGGCTACACCTTC. The V gene is TRBV11-2, the J gene TRBJ1-2, with a tentative D call TRBD1 (6 bases). The CDR3 has 14 amino acids. The V and J ends lost 5 bases and 5 bases respectively, with 15 bases between them. The germline V gene has CDR1 SGHAT and CDR2 FQNNGV.

The sample holds a few counts of this clone. CDR3 residues: CASSESYAGELFF. The CDR3 DNA reads TGCGCCAGCAGTGAGTCCTACGCCGGGGAGCTGTTTTTT. The chain joins TRBV10-1 to TRBJ2-2; D is unclear. Between the trimmed V and J ends, which lost 0 bases and 6 bases, there was a span of 5 bases. Germline CDR1 WNHNN, CDR2 SYGVQD (reference sequence). CDR3 size: 13 residues.

J is TRBJ1-2 and V is TRBV18; D possibly corresponds to TRBD1 (5 bases). There are 15 residues in the CDR3. Germline V gene sequence: CDR1 KGHSH, CDR2 LQKENI. V was clipped by 2 bases and J by 0 bases, with 10 bases between them. The CDR3 reads CASSPGAEANYGYTF. CDR3 bases: TGTGCCAGCTCACCAGGGGCAGAAGCTAACTATGGCTACACCTTC.

The V gene is TRBV7-8, the J gene TRBJ1-2; TRBD1 matches 9 bases. Trimming cost V 5 bases and J 3 bases; bases outside gene matches: 10. Germline assignment: CDR1 SGHVS and CDR2 FQNEAQ. CDR3 length: 16 residues. This CDR3 is CASSLTGTGNYYGYTF. The CDR3, as DNA: TGTGCCAGCAGCCTCACCGGGACAGGGAATTACTATGGCTACACCTTC. The full variable domain, its missing parts supplied by reference TRBV7-8 and TRBJ1-2, is GAGVSQSPRYKVAKRGQDVALRCDPISGHVSLFWYQQALGQGPEFLTYFQNEAQLDKSGLPSDRFFAERPEGSVSTLKIQRTQQEDSAVYLCASSLTGTGNYYGYTFGSGTRLTVV.

The genes are TRBV5-4 and TRBJ1-2; D is perhaps TRBD1 (5 bases). This CDR3 region has 14 residues. Germline lookup yields CDR1 SGHNT and CDR2 YYREEE (reference sequence). V lost 2 bases and J lost 6, with 14 bases in between. CDR3 DNA sequence: TGTGCCAGCAGCTTTCACGGGGGGGTCGATGGCTACACCTTC. This gives the protein CASSFHGGVDGYTF. Drawing the rest from reference TRBV5-4 and TRBJ1-2, the complete variable domain is ETGVTQSPTHLIKTRGQQVTLRCSSQSGHNTVSWYQQALGQGPQFIFQYYREEENGRGNFPPRFSGLQFPNYSSELNVNALELDDSALYLCASSFHGGVDGYTFGSGTRLTVV.

This sequence joins TRBV11-2 and TRBJ2-7, with 8 bases that match TRBD2. Germline loops: CDR1 SGHAT, CDR2 FQNNGV. V lost 1 base and J lost 2; bases outside the gene matches: 4. This CDR3 spans 15 amino acids. CDR3: CASSLVAGRAYEQYF. The CDR3 coding sequence is TGTGCCAGCAGCTTAGTTGCCGGGAGGGCCTACGAGCAGTACTTC.

The gene calls are TRBV29-1 and TRBJ1-5, with 12 bases identical to TRBD1. J was trimmed by 2 bases and V by 6 bases; bases with no gene match: 8. Per germline, CDR1 SQVTM and CDR2 ANQGSEA. CDR3 length equals 16 residues. CDR3 in amino acids: CSVGTGGASGNQPQHF. DNA of the CDR3: TGCAGCGTGGGGACAGGGGGCGCGTCAGGCAATCAGCCCCAGCATTTT.

This sequence joins TRBV27 and TRBJ2-3, with D perhaps matching TRBD1 (5 bases). Germline V gene data show CDR1 as MNHEY and CDR2 as SMNVEV (reference sequence). Between the trimmed V and J ends, which lost 2 bases and 5 bases, there was a span of 11 bases. The CDR3 is made up of 14 amino acids. The CDR3 DNA sequence: TGTGCCAGCAGTTTAGCGGACACGCGAGATACGCAGTATTTT. Its protein product is CASSLADTRDTQYF.

The chain has TRBV5-8 and TRBJ1-5; 9 nucleotides line up with TRBD1. Looked up from germline, CDR1 is SGHTS and CDR2 is YDEGEE. The CDR3 is 16 amino acids. The ends lost 4 bases at V and 5 bases at J; junction bases unmatched: 10. The CDR3 spells CASSHTTGTGYQPQHF. The CDR3 DNA reads TGTGCCAGCAGCCACACCACCGGGACAGGGTATCAGCCCCAGCATTTT. The entire variable domain, with the rest obtained from reference TRBV5-8 and TRBJ1-5, is as follows: EAGVTQSPTHLIKTRGQQATLRCSPISGHTSVYWYQQALGLGLQFLLWYDEGEERNRGNFPPRFSGRQFPNYSSELNVNALELEDSALYLCASSHTTGTGYQPQHFGDGTRLSIL.

This clone showed up just once. V is TRBV4-2 and J is TRBJ2-1; 15 nucleotides align to TRBD2. This CDR3 region has 16 residues. V shed 0 bases and J 8 bases; nucleotides not matched to a gene: 2. Germline V lookup: CDR1 LGHNA, CDR2 YNFKEQ. The CDR3 coding sequence is TGTGCCAGCAGCCAAGATGGACTAGCGGGAGGGGATGAGCAGTTCTTC. Encoded protein: CASSQDGLAGGDEQFF.

V and J are TRBV2 and TRBJ2-5; D not certain. The V gene lost 4 bases and the J gene lost 6 bases, with 6 bases spanning the gap. In germline, CDR1 is SNHLY, CDR2 FYNNEI. The CDR3 consists of 11 residues. CDR3 residues: CASSAVQTQYF. CDR3 bases: TGTGCCAGCAGTGCGGTACAGACCCAGTACTTC.

The chain has TRBV2 and TRBJ1-1; TRBD1 might be the D (5 bases). The CDR3 sequence is 13 residues long. V was cut by 9 bases and J by 1 base, with 12 bases left in between. Germline loops: CDR1 SNHLY, CDR2 FYNNEI. The CDR3 region has the DNA TGTGCCAGTGTGGGGCTGGGGAACACTGAAGCTTTCTTT. Translated, it gives CASVGLGNTEAFF.

The chain employs TRBV4-1 and TRBJ2-1; 7 positions agree with TRBD1. V trimming: 5 bases; J trimming: 6 bases; junction bases outside the gene matches: 10. Per germline, CDR1 MGHRA and CDR2 YSYEKL. This CDR3 contains 15 residues. The CDR3 spells CASSSQGRRGNEQFF. The CDR3 nucleotides read TGCGCCAGCAGCTCACAGGGGCGAAGGGGCAATGAGCAGTTCTTC.

The chain employs TRBV9 and TRBJ2-5; no reliable D call. The germline V gene has CDR1 SGDLS and CDR2 YYNGEE. V gave up 6 bases and J gave up 5 bases, with 14 bases separating them. The CDR3 is 13 residues long. This CDR3 reads CASIPILGETQYF. As DNA, the CDR3 is TGTGCCAGCATCCCTATTCTAGGGGAGACCCAGTACTTC.

The CDR3 region is CAWSLAGGSEQYF. The CDR3 DNA follows: TGTGCCTGGAGTCTAGCGGGAGGCAGCGAGCAGTACTTC. J is TRBJ2-7 and V is TRBV30; 11 nucleotides agree with TRBD2. Germline V gene data show CDR1 as GTSNPN and CDR2 as SVGIG (reference sequence). The CDR3 is 13 amino acids. V shed 2 bases and J 6 bases; nucleotides not matched to a gene: 3.

The chain couples TRBV2 to TRBJ2-5; TRBD2 might be the D (6 bases). The CDR3 covers 14 residues. Germline assignment: CDR1 SNHLY and CDR2 FYNNEI. Deletions cut 0 bases from V and 5 bases from J, with 10 bases between. The CDR3 nucleotides are TGTGCCAGCAGTGAAGCCGGAGGGGATGAGACCCAGTACTTC. Translated, it gives CASSEAGGDETQYF.

This chain connects TRBV6-4 to TRBJ1-5; D perhaps matches TRBD1 (6 bases). The CDR3 totals 14 residues. In germline, CDR1 is MRHNA, CDR2 SNTAGT. V lost 6 bases and J lost 2, with 11 bases in between. The CDR3 DNA is TGTGCCAGCAGCCAACAGGGAGGCAATCAGCCCCAGCATTTT. Translated: CASSQQGGNQPQHF.

A single count supports this clone. The chain joins TRBV7-7 to TRBJ2-2; 8 nucleotides align to TRBD1. CDR3 length equals 14 residues. The germline gives CDR1 SSHAT, CDR2 FNYEAQ (reference sequence). J gave up 1 base and V 8 bases, and 3 bases lay outside the gene matches. The CDR3 protein is CASRGQVNTGELFF. The CDR3 DNA sequence: TGTGCCAGCCGGGGACAGGTGAACACCGGGGAGCTGTTTTTT.

The V call is TRBV27, the J call TRBJ2-1, with 8 nucleotides matching TRBD2. The CDR3 has 16 residues. V shed 5 bases, J shed 3 bases, and the junction held 9 bases outside the gene matches. The germline V gene encodes CDR1 MNHEY and CDR2 SMNVEV (reference sequence). CDR3 DNA sequence: TGTGCCAGCAGTGTTTCTAGCGGGCCTCTCTACAATGAGCAGTTCTTC. Protein product: CASSVSSGPLYNEQFF.

The rearrangement uses TRBV5-1 and TRBJ1-1, with D uncertain. The CDR3 runs to 15 residues. Germline assignment: CDR1 SGHRS and CDR2 YFSETQ. With 0 bases removed from V and 0 bases from J, the gap between germline ends came to 9 bases. CDR3 region: CASSLAASMNTEAFF. CDR3 sequence (DNA): TGCGCCAGCAGCTTGGCTGCATCAATGAACACTGAAGCTTTCTTT. Using reference TRBV5-1 and TRBJ1-1 for the parts outside the CDR3, the full variable domain is KAGVTQTPRYLIKTRGQQVTLSCSPISGHRSVSWYQQTPGQGLQFLFEYFSETQRNKGNFPGRFSGRQFSNSRSEMNVSTLELGDSALYLCASSLAASMNTEAFFGQGTRLTVV.

The CDR3 DNA follows: TGTGCCAGCAGCTTAGATAAGAGCAGAAGTCAGCCCCAGCATTTT. This gives the protein CASSLDKSRSQPQHF. The V gene is TRBV11-2, the J gene TRBJ1-5; D is unclear. V gave up 0 bases and J gave up 6 bases, with 12 bases separating them. Germline CDR1 and CDR2: SGHAT and FQNNGV. The CDR3 runs to 15 residues.

V gene TRBV7-9 combines with J gene TRBJ1-4, with D perhaps TRBD1 (5 bases). V shed 1 base and J shed 7 bases, with 19 bases lying between them. Germline CDR1 SEHNR, CDR2 FQNEAQ (reference sequence). This CDR3 is 17 amino acids long. CDR3 sequence: CASSLDYIGGGGEKLFF. In DNA, the CDR3 is TGTGCCAGCAGCTTAGACTATATCGGCGGTGGGGGTGAAAAACTGTTTTTT.